This T cell receptor (beta chain) is drawn from a study of quantifying T cell responses using KT2 cells. Background on the study: cDNA was made from DNase-treated RNA using alpha and beta constant primers. Under optimum conditions, T4 ligation efficiency was estimated at more than 9.5%.

Germline V gene data show CDR1 as SGHTA and CDR2 as FQGTGA. CDR3 length: 15 residues. Trimming cost V 5 bases and J 0 bases; bases outside gene matches: 5. KT2, a clone with a known TCR, was spiked into unfractionated PBMC. A range of KT2-to-PBMC ratios was made using fixed PBMC numbers. This clonotype turned up a few times. What it binds is not known. The cDNA 3' end received a ligated oligonucleotide with a UMI. An equimolar mix of RC1.1 and RC1.2 primed the beta chain across TRBC1 and TRBC2. MiXCR, applied by TCRdb to the UMI-ligation and nested PCR reads, yields one record per CDR3 protein. The sample has just under 50,000 distinct CDR3 sequences, 11% seen once; the top ten hold more than 9%. Broader study findings: KT2 clone alpha and beta sequence counts scaled linearly with input KT2 cell number.

Material: PBMCs spiked with cells of the T cell clone KT2. V and J are TRBV7-3 and TRBJ2-3; 7 bases match TRBD2. This TCR was recovered from a human donor. CDR3 sequence: CASSPTRESTDTQYF. CDR3 DNA sequence: TGTGCCAGCAGCCCCACGCGGGAGAGCACAGATACGCAGTATTTT.